A selection of T cell receptor beta chains follows, all from one sample in a study of blood T cell repertoires in COVID-19. The assay was immunoSEQ multiplex PCR, and TCRdb's table has in-frame clones only and misses some. Of about 74,000 clones in the sample, 88% were seen once. The material sequenced was peripheral blood. Every receptor here comes from a woman at least 80 years old with acute or convalescent COVID-19. Each CDR3 is given with its conserved first and last residue. D genes are given only for firm matches. Clone size appears in some rows only: once, few, many, or a class for an expanded clone.

>TRBV15|TRBD2|TRBJ2-1|NA|16
TGTGCCACCAGCAGAACTGCCAGCGGGAGGCCCCCATATCCGTTCTTC
CATSRTASGRPPYPFF
>TRBV5-1|TRBD1|TRBJ2-7|NA|13
TGCGCCAGCAGCGATGGACAGGGCTACGAGCAGTACTTC
CASSDGQGYEQYF
>TRBV7-2|NA|TRBJ2-1|once|14
TGTGCCAGCAGCTCGACAGGACGGCACAATGAGCAGTTCTTC
CASSSTGRHNEQFF
>TRBV14|NA|TRBJ1-2|NA|13
TGTGCCAGCAGCCCACGACAGAGGAATGGCTACACCTTC
CASSPRQRNGYTF
>TRBV5-1|NA|TRBJ2-2|NA|15
TGCGCCAGCAGCCCCGGACAGAGAAGGACCGGGGAGCTGTTTTTT
CASSPGQRRTGELFF
>TRBV18|NA|TRBJ2-3|NA|14
TGTGCCAGCTCACCGGGACTGGGCCCAGATACGCAGTATTTT
CASSPGLGPDTQYF
>TRBV12-3/TRBV12-4|NA|TRBJ2-3|NA|13
TGTGCCAGCAGTTTACGGGAGCCAGATACGCAGTATTTT
CASSLREPDTQYF
>TRBV11-2|TRBD2|TRBJ2-7|NA|16
TGTGCCAGCACCCTACTGGGACGTAGCGGGAGTGTCGAGCAGTACTTC
CASTLLGRSGSVEQYF
>TRBV30|TRBD1|TRBJ2-2|NA|14
TGTGCCTGGAGTAAGGGACAGTCGGGCGGGGAGCTGTTTTTT
CAWSKGQSGGELFF
>TRBV19|TRBD1|TRBJ1-6|NA|16
TGTGCCACCTCGACAGGGGGCAGCTCCTATAATTCACCCCTCCACTTT
CATSTGGSSYNSPLHF
>TRBV5-1|TRBD2|TRBJ2-7|NA|14
TGCGCCAGCAGCTTTGGAGCGGGAGCGGGTGAGCAGTACTTC
CASSFGAGAGEQYF
>TRBV18|NA|TRBJ1-6|once|16
TGTGCCAGCTCATCATCCGGGGGAGGGTTGGATTCACCCCTCCACTTT
CASSSSGGGLDSPLHF
>TRBV5-1|TRBD2|TRBJ2-5|NA|15
TGCGCCAGCGTCCAGATAGCGGGAGTGGGAGAGACCCAGTACTTC
CASVQIAGVGETQYF
>TRBV19|NA|TRBJ2-2|NA|14
TGTGCCAGTAGTATGGGACTGCACACCGGGGAGCTGTTTTTT
CASSMGLHTGELFF
>TRBV18|TRBD1|TRBJ2-7|NA|15
TGTGCCAGCTCACACTCGGGACAGTCCGCTTACGAGCAGTACTTC
CASSHSGQSAYEQYF